These 6 T cell receptor beta chains share one sample of origin, sequenced in a study of T cell changes during pregnancy in multiple sclerosis. TCRdb's copy holds only in-frame clones and misses some; the assay was immunoSEQ multiplex PCR. The data show about 67,000 clones, over 75% seen once. Specimen: peripheral blood, collected in the third trimester of pregnancy. The source is a female donor with multiple sclerosis, enrolled in a pregnancy study.

The rearrangement uses TRBV18 and TRBJ2-1; 7 bases are a match to TRBD1. Trimming took 6 bases from V and 5 from J; bases not matched to a gene: 16. The CDR3 covers 17 residues. CDR1 KGHSH and CDR2 LQKENI come from the germline V gene. Here the CDR3 reads CASSGTVPTPHHNEQFF. DNA for the CDR3: TGTGCCAGCTCCGGGACAGTCCCTACCCCGCATCACAATGAGCAGTTCTTC. The full variable domain, rest sourced from reference TRBV18 and TRBJ2-1, is NAGVMQNPRHLVRRRGQEARLRCSPMKGHSHVYWYRQLPEEGLKFMVYLQKENIIDESGMPKERFSAEFPKEGPSILRIQQVVRGDSAAYFCASSGTVPTPHHNEQFFGPGTRLTVL.

The V call is TRBV6-1, the J call TRBJ2-7; TRBD1 matches 8 bases. The CDR3 has 13 amino acids. Germline lookup yields CDR1 MNHNS and CDR2 SASEGT. V shed 8 bases and J 5 bases; nucleotides not matched to a gene: 8. As DNA, the CDR3 is TGTGCCAGCCTTCCGGGACAGGTTGACGAGCAGTACTTC. This gives the protein CASLPGQVDEQYF.

In its sample, this clone was seen once. This sequence joins TRBV4-2 and TRBJ2-6; D remains ambiguous. Trimming took 0 bases from V and 0 from J, leaving 6 bases between them. CDR1 and CDR2 from the germline V gene are LGHNA and YNFKEQ. The CDR3 has 16 amino acids. The CDR3 loop is CASSQDVASGANVLTF. CDR3 DNA sequence: TGTGCCAGCAGCCAAGACGTAGCCTCTGGGGCCAACGTCCTGACTTTC.

Written as DNA, the CDR3 is TGTGCCAGCAGAAGGACAGGGGGTGCGTACGAGCAGTACTTC. Translating it yields CASRRTGGAYEQYF. V usage is TRBV2 and J usage is TRBJ2-7, with 10 bases lining up with TRBD1. This CDR3 is built from 14 residues. Germline lookup yields CDR1 SNHLY and CDR2 FYNNEI. The trim removed 6 bases at V and 4 bases at J, leaving 6 bases unmatched.

This chain connects TRBV4-1 to TRBJ2-2; TRBD1 agrees at 7 bases. The germline gives CDR1 MGHRA, CDR2 YSYEKL. V trimming: 0 bases; J trimming: 6 bases; junction bases outside the gene matches: 4. CDR3 length: 15 residues. The CDR3 sequence: CASSQDRDSAGELFF. CDR3 bases: TGCGCCAGCAGCCAAGATAGGGACAGCGCCGGGGAGCTGTTTTTT.

The rearrangement links TRBV19 to TRBJ1-2, with D possibly TRBD1 on 5 matching bases. V was trimmed by 5 bases and J by 4 bases, leaving 11 bases between them. This CDR3 has 13 residues. In germline, CDR1 is LNHDA, CDR2 SQIVND (reference sequence). CDR3 coding DNA: TGTGCCAGTAGTCGACAGCAGTCCTATGGCTACACCTTC. It is translated as CASSRQQSYGYTF.